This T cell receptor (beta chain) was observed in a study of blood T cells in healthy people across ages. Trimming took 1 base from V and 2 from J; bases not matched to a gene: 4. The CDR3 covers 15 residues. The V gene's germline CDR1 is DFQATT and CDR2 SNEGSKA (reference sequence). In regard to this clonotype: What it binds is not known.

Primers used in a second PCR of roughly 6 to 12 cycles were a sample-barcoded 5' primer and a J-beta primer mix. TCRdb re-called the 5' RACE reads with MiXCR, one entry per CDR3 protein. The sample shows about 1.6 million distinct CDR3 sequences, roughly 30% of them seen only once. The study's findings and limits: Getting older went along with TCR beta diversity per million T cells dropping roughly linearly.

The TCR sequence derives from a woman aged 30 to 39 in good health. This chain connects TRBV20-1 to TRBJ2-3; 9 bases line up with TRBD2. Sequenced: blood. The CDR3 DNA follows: TGCAGTGCTAGAGTTCTAGCGGGGAACACAGATACGCAGTATTTT. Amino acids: CSARVLAGNTDTQYF.